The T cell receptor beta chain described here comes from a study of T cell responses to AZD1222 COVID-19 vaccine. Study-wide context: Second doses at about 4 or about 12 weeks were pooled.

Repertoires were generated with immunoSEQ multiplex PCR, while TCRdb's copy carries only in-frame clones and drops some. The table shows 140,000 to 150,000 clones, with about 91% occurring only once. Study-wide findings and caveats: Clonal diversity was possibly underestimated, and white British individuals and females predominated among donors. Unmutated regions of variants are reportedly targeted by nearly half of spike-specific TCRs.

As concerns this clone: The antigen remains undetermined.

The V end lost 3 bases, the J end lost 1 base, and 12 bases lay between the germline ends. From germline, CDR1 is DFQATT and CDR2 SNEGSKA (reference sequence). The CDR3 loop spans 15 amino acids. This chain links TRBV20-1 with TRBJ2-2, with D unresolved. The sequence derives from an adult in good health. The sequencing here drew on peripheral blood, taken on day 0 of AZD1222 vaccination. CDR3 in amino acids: CSASPGRENTGELFF. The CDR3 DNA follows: TGCAGTGCTAGTCCAGGCAGAGAGAACACCGGGGAGCTGTTTTTT.